A selection of T cell receptor beta chains follows, all from one sample in a study of blood T cell repertoires in COVID-19. The repertoire was sequenced with immunoSEQ multiplex PCR; TCRdb's copy has only in-frame clones and lacks some. There are approximately 37,000 clones in the sample; approximately 85% occur only once, and 35% to 45% lies in the top ten. Material for sequencing was peripheral blood. The source of these receptors is a man between 60 and 75 years old with active or convalescent COVID-19. Each CDR3 is given with its conserved first and last residue. Fields, in order: clone size, D gene, J gene, V gene, CDR3 DNA, CDR3 protein. A D gene is named only where the DNA matches it firmly. A clone size is listed for some rows: how often the clone was seen (once, few, many), or a class if it is expanded.

clone size: NA; D gene: TRBD1; J gene: TRBJ1-1; V gene: TRBV4-2; CDR3 DNA: TGTGCCAGCAGCCAAGGGGGACAGAGGAATGAAGCTTTCTTT; CDR3 protein: CASSQGGQRNEAFF
clone size: NA; D gene: TRBD1; J gene: TRBJ1-2; V gene: TRBV6-6; CDR3 DNA: TGTGCCAGCAGCCTCGGGACAGGGGGTAACTATGGCTACACCTTC; CDR3 protein: CASSLGTGGNYGYTF
clone size: NA; D gene: TRBD2; J gene: TRBJ2-1; V gene: TRBV28; CDR3 DNA: TGTGCCAGCAGTCGACTAGCGGGGGGGTCGAATGAGCAGTTCTTC; CDR3 protein: CASSRLAGGSNEQFF
clone size: NA; D gene: TRBD1; J gene: TRBJ1-2; V gene: TRBV9; CDR3 DNA: TGTGCCAGCAGCCCCCCCGGACAGACAGGGGGGAATGGCTACACCTTC; CDR3 protein: CASSPPGQTGGNGYTF
clone size: NA; D gene: NA; J gene: TRBJ1-5; V gene: TRBV6-5; CDR3 DNA: TGTGCCAGCAGTTACTCGGGCAGTCCTAGCAATCAGCCCCAGCATTTT; CDR3 protein: CASSYSGSPSNQPQHF
clone size: NA; D gene: NA; J gene: TRBJ1-3; V gene: TRBV30; CDR3 DNA: TGTGCCTGGCACCTGGGGAGCGCCGGTGGAAACACCATATATTTT; CDR3 protein: CAWHLGSAGGNTIYF
clone size: NA; D gene: NA; J gene: TRBJ1-2; V gene: TRBV5-6; CDR3 DNA: TGTGCCAGCAGCTCCGCAGGGATGAACTATGGCTACACCTTC; CDR3 protein: CASSSAGMNYGYTF
clone size: NA; D gene: NA; J gene: TRBJ1-1; V gene: TRBV2; CDR3 DNA: TGTGCCAGAAAAATCAGGGACACTGAAGCTTTCTTT; CDR3 protein: CARKIRDTEAFF
clone size: NA; D gene: TRBD1; J gene: TRBJ1-1; V gene: TRBV10-3; CDR3 DNA: TGTGCCATCAGAGACAGGGGGCAGGGGAACACTGAAGCTTTCTTT; CDR3 protein: CAIRDRGQGNTEAFF
clone size: NA; D gene: NA; J gene: TRBJ2-5; V gene: TRBV4-1; CDR3 DNA: TGCGCCAGCAGCCAAGAGGGCAGTAGACAAGAGACCCAGTACTTC; CDR3 protein: CASSQEGSRQETQYF
clone size: NA; D gene: NA; J gene: TRBJ2-3; V gene: TRBV4-1; CDR3 DNA: TGCGCCAGCAGCCAAGGGGCCGAGGGATACCCCGATACGCAGTATTTT; CDR3 protein: CASSQGAEGYPDTQYF
clone size: NA; D gene: NA; J gene: TRBJ1-1; V gene: TRBV3-1/TRBV3-2; CDR3 DNA: TGTGCCAGCAGCCATTCTCTGTCTACTACTGAAGCTTTCTTT; CDR3 protein: CASSHSLSTTEAFF
clone size: NA; D gene: TRBD1; J gene: TRBJ1-1; V gene: TRBV5-1; CDR3 DNA: TGCGCCAGCAGCCTGACAGGGGAGGTAGCTTTCTTT; CDR3 protein: CASSLTGEVAFF
clone size: NA; D gene: NA; J gene: TRBJ1-4; V gene: TRBV5-1; CDR3 DNA: TGCGCCAGCAGCTTTCTAGGTCGGGAAAAACTGTTTTTT; CDR3 protein: CASSFLGREKLFF
clone size: NA; D gene: TRBD2; J gene: TRBJ2-3; V gene: TRBV13; CDR3 DNA: TGTGCCAGCAGCTCGTCCGGGGGGTACACAGATACGCAGTATTTT; CDR3 protein: CASSSSGGYTDTQYF
clone size: once; D gene: TRBD2; J gene: TRBJ2-1; V gene: TRBV14; CDR3 DNA: TGTGCCAGCAGCCCAATAAGGGGACTAGCGGTATACAATGAGCAGTTCTTC; CDR3 protein: CASSPIRGLAVYNEQFF
clone size: NA; D gene: NA; J gene: TRBJ1-5; V gene: TRBV10-3; CDR3 DNA: TGTGCCTCCCAGGGCCTCTATCAGCCCCAGCATTTT; CDR3 protein: CASQGLYQPQHF
clone size: NA; D gene: NA; J gene: TRBJ1-2; V gene: TRBV19; CDR3 DNA: TGTGCCAGTAGCCCCGGGGGGGGTAACTATGGCTACACCTTC; CDR3 protein: CASSPGGGNYGYTF
clone size: NA; D gene: TRBD1; J gene: TRBJ1-1; V gene: TRBV7-9; CDR3 DNA: TGTGCCAGCAGCTCGGGACAGGGGACTGAAGCTTTCTTT; CDR3 protein: CASSSGQGTEAFF
clone size: NA; D gene: NA; J gene: TRBJ2-4; V gene: TRBV5-4; CDR3 DNA: TGTGCCAGCAGCTTTGGCGGGGAAGTCAAAAACATTCAGTACTTC; CDR3 protein: CASSFGGEVKNIQYF
clone size: NA; D gene: NA; J gene: TRBJ2-1; V gene: TRBV5-1; CDR3 DNA: TGCGCCAGCAGTCGCCAGGGGCGGGATGAGCAGTTCTTC; CDR3 protein: CASSRQGRDEQFF
clone size: few; D gene: TRBD2; J gene: TRBJ2-3; V gene: TRBV15; CDR3 DNA: TGTGCCACCAGCAGTGGGCGGGGGGGCACAGATACGCAGTATTTT; CDR3 protein: CATSSGRGGTDTQYF
clone size: once; D gene: NA; J gene: TRBJ1-1; V gene: TRBV15; CDR3 DNA: TGTGCCACCAGCAGAGATGAAAGTAACAGGCAAGCTTTCTTT; CDR3 protein: CATSRDESNRQAFF
clone size: NA; D gene: NA; J gene: TRBJ1-1; V gene: TRBV7-8; CDR3 DNA: TGTGCCAGCAGTAAGCTGACTGAAGCTTTCTTT; CDR3 protein: CASSKLTEAFF
clone size: NA; D gene: NA; J gene: TRBJ1-1; V gene: TRBV18; CDR3 DNA: TGTGCCAGCTCACCGATACAGGGTAGGAACACTGAAGCTTTCTTT; CDR3 protein: CASSPIQGRNTEAFF
clone size: NA; D gene: NA; J gene: TRBJ2-1; V gene: TRBV7-2; CDR3 DNA: TGTGCCAGCAGCTCTGGGCGGGGCCGTCGCAATGAGCAGTTCTTC; CDR3 protein: CASSSGRGRRNEQFF
clone size: NA; D gene: NA; J gene: TRBJ1-3; V gene: TRBV5-5; CDR3 DNA: TGTGCCAGCAGCCTACCGGGTCCCTCTGGAAACACCATATATTTT; CDR3 protein: CASSLPGPSGNTIYF
clone size: NA; D gene: NA; J gene: TRBJ1-5; V gene: TRBV5-5; CDR3 DNA: TGTGCCAGCAGTTTGACAGGAGCAGAAACTAATCAGCCCCAGCATTTT; CDR3 protein: CASSLTGAETNQPQHF
clone size: NA; D gene: TRBD2; J gene: TRBJ2-1; V gene: TRBV2; CDR3 DNA: TGTGCCAGCCTCGTAGCGGGAATAAATGAGCAGTTCTTC; CDR3 protein: CASLVAGINEQFF
clone size: NA; D gene: NA; J gene: TRBJ1-1; V gene: TRBV5-4; CDR3 DNA: TGTGCCAGCAGCGAGGGAGGCAACACTGAAGCTTTCTTT; CDR3 protein: CASSEGGNTEAFF
clone size: few; D gene: NA; J gene: TRBJ1-1; V gene: TRBV5-1; CDR3 DNA: TGCGCCAGCAGCGCCAGGGTGGGCACTGAAGCTTTCTTT; CDR3 protein: CASSARVGTEAFF
clone size: NA; D gene: NA; J gene: TRBJ1-3; V gene: TRBV28; CDR3 DNA: TGTGCCAGCAGTCCAAATCTGGAGAACACCATATATTTT; CDR3 protein: CASSPNLENTIYF
clone size: NA; D gene: NA; J gene: TRBJ1-5; V gene: TRBV4-3; CDR3 DNA: TGCGCCAGCAGCCAAATGACAGGTTCAAATCAGCCCCAGCATTTT; CDR3 protein: CASSQMTGSNQPQHF
clone size: once; D gene: NA; J gene: TRBJ1-2; V gene: TRBV29-1; CDR3 DNA: TGCAGCGTTGGGGGCAGACACTACACCTTC; CDR3 protein: CSVGGRHYTF
clone size: NA; D gene: TRBD1; J gene: TRBJ2-2; V gene: TRBV5-1; CDR3 DNA: TGCGCCAGCAGCGGAACCTTGACAGGGGGCGCATCAGGGGAGCTGTTTTTT; CDR3 protein: CASSGTLTGGASGELFF
clone size: NA; D gene: TRBD1; J gene: TRBJ1-5; V gene: TRBV15; CDR3 DNA: TGTGCCACCAAAAAGACAGGGTCAAACAATCAGCCCCAGCATTTT; CDR3 protein: CATKKTGSNNQPQHF
clone size: NA; D gene: TRBD1; J gene: TRBJ1-1; V gene: TRBV28; CDR3 DNA: TGTGCCAGCAGAGGGGACAGGGGGCAAGAAGCTTTCTTT; CDR3 protein: CASRGDRGQEAFF